One sample yielded the 18 T cell receptor beta chains listed below, sequenced in a study of PD-1 blockade in classical Hodgkin lymphoma. Clones were read by immunoSEQ multiplex PCR, and TCRdb kept only the in-frame ones, dropping some. The table has about 89,000 clones, about nine tenths seen once; the top ten hold about 2.9%. Time point in this sample: cycle 4 day 1 (C4D1), after 6 weeks of nivolumab. Each of the patients experienced relapse following autologous stem cell transplantation, and their brentuximab vedotin exposure differed. Sequencing used peripheral blood mononuclear cells (PBMCs), obtained before the fourth cycle of nivolumab. The receptors shown here come from a human donor with classical Hodgkin lymphoma.

CDR3: CASSGTETQYF. The CDR3 DNA reads as TGCGCCAGCAGTGGGACAGAGACCCAGTACTTC. The V and J genes are TRBV5-1 and TRBJ2-5; perhaps D is TRBD1 or TRBD2 (5 bases each). The CDR3 length is 11 residues. V was clipped by 5 bases and J by 4 bases, with 6 bases between them. Germline V gene data show CDR1 as SGHRS and CDR2 as YFSETQ.

The J gene is TRBJ2-7, the V gene TRBV19, with a tentative D call TRBD2 (5 bases). Trimming pared 6 bases from V and 7 bases from J, leaving 22 bases between. Germline CDR1 and CDR2: LNHDA and SQIVND (reference sequence). This CDR3 has 15 amino acids. CDR3 DNA sequence: TGTGCCAGTAGGAGAGACGGGGATTCCCTACGGGAGCAGTACTTC. It translates to CASRRDGDSLREQYF. The whole variable domain, remainder taken from reference TRBV19 and TRBJ2-7, is DGGITQSPKYLFRKEGQNVTLSCEQNLNHDAMYWYRQDPGQGLRLIYYSQIVNDFQKGDIAEGYSVSREKKESFPLTVTSAQKNPTAFYLCASRRDGDSLREQYFGPGTRLTVT.

This chain uses TRBV13 with TRBJ1-2, with a possible D match to TRBD1 (5 bases). The germline gives CDR1 PRHDT, CDR2 FYEKMQ (reference sequence). This CDR3 comprises 15 residues. Trimming took off 5 bases at V and 3 bases at J, with 16 bases between the two ends. CDR3 DNA: TGTGCCAGCAGCGCTAACACCGGGACGGACTATGGCTACACCTTC. This gives the protein CASSANTGTDYGYTF.

The rearrangement joins TRBV7-9 to TRBJ1-2, with 7 positions matching TRBD1. V shed 3 bases, J shed 4 bases, and the junction held 11 bases outside the gene matches. The CDR3 loop spans 16 amino acids. The germline CDR1 and CDR2 sequences are SEHNR and FQNEAQ (reference sequence). The CDR3: CASSFSTGIATYGYTF. CDR3 in DNA: TGTGCCAGCAGCTTCTCGACAGGGATTGCTACCTATGGCTACACCTTC.

The chain uses TRBV30 and TRBJ1-6, with TRBD1 as a possible D gene (5 bases). The V end was cut by 3 bases, the J end by 7 bases, with 13 bases between. Germline lookup yields CDR1 GTSNPN and CDR2 SVGIG (reference sequence). This CDR3 is built from 14 residues. The CDR3 sequence: CAWSPQVMNSPLHF. The DNA for the CDR3 is TGTGCCTGGAGCCCACAGGTGATGAATTCACCCCTCCACTTT. Full variable domain (rest looked up from reference TRBV30 and TRBJ1-6): SQTIHQWPATLVQPVGSPLSLECTVEGTSNPNLYWYRQAAGRGLQLLFYSVGIGQISSEVPQNLSASRPQDRQFILSSKKLLLSDSGFYLCAWSPQVMNSPLHFGNGTRLTVT.

The rearrangement joins TRBV5-1 to TRBJ2-5, with TRBD1 as a possible D gene (5 bases). Germline CDR1 and CDR2: SGHRS and YFSETQ. With 1 base removed from V and 2 bases from J, the gap between germline ends came to 18 bases. The CDR3 runs to 17 residues. As DNA, the CDR3 is TGCGCCAGCAGCTTGCTACGGACAAGCAGAGAACAAGAGACCCAGTACTTC. It codes for CASSLLRTSREQETQYF.

This clone was observed once. The gene calls are TRBV19 and TRBJ2-1, with D possibly being TRBD2 (6 bases). CDR3 length: 13 residues. The V gene lost 11 bases and the J gene lost 3 bases, with 14 bases spanning the gap. The germline V gene has CDR1 LNHDA and CDR2 SQIVND (reference sequence). The chain's CDR3 is CACGVGRYNEQFF. The CDR3 coding sequence is TGTGCCTGCGGGGTGGGACGCTACAATGAGCAGTTCTTC.

This clone was detected only once. The chain links TRBV6-5 to TRBJ2-5, with 11 bases identical to TRBD2. V was pared by 7 bases and J by 1 base, with 5 bases of the junction left unmatched. This CDR3 contains 15 residues. Germline assignment: CDR1 MNHEY and CDR2 SVGAGI. The CDR3 protein is CASTLAGGFQETQYF. The CDR3 DNA follows: TGTGCCAGCACCCTAGCGGGGGGTTTCCAAGAGACCCAGTACTTC.

The CDR3 loop is CASGRDSHSGANVLTF. The CDR3 nucleotides are TGTGCCAGCGGAAGGGACAGCCACTCTGGGGCCAACGTCCTGACTTTC. The rearrangement joins TRBV28 to TRBJ2-6, with 7 bases aligning to TRBD1. V shed 8 bases and J 0 bases; nucleotides not matched to a gene: 7. Germline V CDR1 and CDR2: MDHEN, SYDVKM. This CDR3 has 16 amino acids.

This chain joins TRBV5-1 and TRBJ1-4; 9 positions match TRBD1. V trimming: 5 bases; J trimming: 2 bases; junction bases outside the gene matches: 4. The CDR3 sequence is 15 residues long. CDR1 SGHRS and CDR2 YFSETQ come from the germline V gene. The CDR3 region has the DNA TGCGCCAGCAGACCCGGGACAGGGACTAATGAAAAACTGTTTTTT. This gives the protein CASRPGTGTNEKLFF.

The CDR3 region is CASSPYTGMGTDTQYF. CDR3 coding DNA: TGTGCCAGCAGCCCCTATACAGGGATGGGCACAGATACGCAGTATTTT. The chain recombines TRBV11-3 with TRBJ2-3; TRBD1 is a possible D gene (6 bases). V was shortened by 5 bases and J by 1 base, with 16 bases between the two germline ends. CDR3 length: 16 residues. Germline V gives CDR1 SGHNT, CDR2 YENEEA.

The chain couples TRBV18 to TRBJ2-5, with unresolved D. Between the trimmed V and J ends, which lost 5 bases and 0 bases, there was a span of 7 bases. This CDR3 comprises 13 residues. Germline V gene lookup returns CDR1 KGHSH and CDR2 LQKENI. This chain's CDR3 is CASSGQHQETQYF. CDR3 in DNA: TGTGCCAGCTCAGGGCAGCACCAAGAGACCCAGTACTTC.

The J gene is TRBJ2-2, the V gene TRBV6-4; TRBD1 agrees at 8 bases. Germline V gene data show CDR1 as MRHNA and CDR2 as SNTAGT. J lost 1 base, V lost 0 bases, and 1 base had no gene match. CDR3 length: 16 residues. CDR3 coding DNA: TGTGCCAGCAGTGACTCGGGGACAGGGAACACCGGGGAGCTGTTTTTT. It encodes CASSDSGTGNTGELFF.

This clone was observed once. The chain links TRBV7-8 to TRBJ1-3; 8 positions agree with TRBD1. Trimming removed 5 bases from V and 0 bases from J; junction bases left unmatched: 3. In germline, CDR1 is SGHVS, CDR2 FQNEAQ. The CDR3 sequence is 15 residues long. The CDR3 here is CASSPTGASGNTIYF. The CDR3 DNA reads as TGTGCCAGCAGCCCGACAGGGGCCTCTGGAAACACCATATATTTT.

Only a few counts were recorded for this clone. The genes are TRBV6-1 and TRBJ1-2; maybe TRBD1 (6 bases). Germline V gene data show CDR1 as MNHNS and CDR2 as SASEGT. V shed 3 bases and J shed 0 bases, with 11 bases lying between them. The CDR3 extends over 15 amino acids. The CDR3 protein is CASSDGQHANYGYTF. CDR3 coding DNA: TGTGCCAGCAGTGACGGACAGCATGCTAACTATGGCTACACCTTC.

CDR3 in amino acids: CASSTTMWEKLFF. The CDR3 DNA sequence: TGTGCCAGCTCGACAACGATGTGGGAAAAACTGTTTTTT. The chain recombines TRBV14 with TRBJ1-4; D gene uncertain. The germline V and J ends were trimmed by 8 bases and 8 bases, with 15 bases remaining between them. Germline V gene data show CDR1 as SGHDN and CDR2 as FVKESK. The CDR3 length is 13 residues.

The chain has TRBV5-5 and TRBJ1-1; D gene uncertain. V was shortened by 4 bases and J by 2 bases, with 12 bases between the two germline ends. This CDR3 contains 14 residues. Germline V gene data show CDR1 as SGHKS and CDR2 as YYEKEE (reference sequence). The CDR3 protein is CASSQTTFNTEAFF. The CDR3 DNA reads TGTGCCAGCAGCCAGACAACATTTAACACTGAAGCTTTCTTT.

The gene calls are TRBV30 and TRBJ1-6; the D is unclear. V shed 2 bases and J shed 2 bases, with 10 bases lying between them. The length of the CDR3 is 15 residues. Germline assignment: CDR1 GTSNPN and CDR2 SVGIG (reference sequence). The CDR3 bases are TGTGCCTGGAGTAATAAGGCAACCTATAATTCACCCCTCCACTTT. Translating it yields CAWSNKATYNSPLHF.